The T cell receptor (beta chain) under discussion was sequenced for a study of vaccination and CD4 T cells after COVID-19 (dated by TCRdb to between 2020 and 2023). About the study as a whole: Convalescent patients had a positive SARS-CoV-2 result on nasal swab PCR, and of these patients, fewer than ten had mild disease and one had severe disease. Participants got two doses of the Pfizer-BioNTech BNT162b2 vaccine (n=8) or two doses of the Moderna mRNA-1273 vaccine (n=2). Post-vaccine blood samples were taken a median of about 70 days after the second vaccine dose, with a range of roughly 13 to 250 days. In 10 COVID-19 convalescent patients and a handful of infection-naive healthy vaccine recipients, researchers compared the spike-specific CD4+ TCR repertoire from before mRNA vaccination with the repertoire from after. As controls, cultures received a CEFX viral epitope pool (the positive control), an HIV-1 Nef peptide pool (the negative control), or no peptide at all. Post-COVID blood samples from convalescent patients were collected a median of roughly 100 days after diagnosis, with a range of roughly 35 to 170 days. In the convalescent cohort there were six males and four females, among whom were two Hispanic individuals, seven Caucasians, two Asians and one multiracial person. Overlapping spike peptide pools from SARS-CoV-2 and from the common cold coronaviruses HCoV-NL63, HCoV-OC43 and HCoV-229E were used as culture stimuli.

This clonotype showed up just a few times. Its specific antigen is unknown. Base qualities are missing; no much larger clone stands one base away. The method behind the library was PCR. DNA from cultured CD4+ T cells was subjected to TCR sequencing with the Oncomine TCR Beta short-read assay at the Johns Hopkins FTIC core. The QIAamp micro DNA kit was used to extract genomic DNA from the cultured CD4+ T cells. Oncomine TCR Beta libraries from cultured CD4+ T cells were pooled with unique dual indexes and sequenced on an Illumina iSeq 100. The paper's data handling went like this. Non-productive sequences were filtered out, and CDR3s that did not start with C, did not end with F or W, or were shorter than 7 amino acids were discarded. The MANAFEST web application was used to identify antigen-specific clonotypes by comparing peptide-stimulated wells against reference wells and other culture wells. To be called positive, a clone needed an FDR below 0.05, an odds ratio above 5, and a productive frequency above 0.1% in at least two of three replicate wells. Clonotypes that were significantly expanded in both SARS-CoV-2 spike wells and at least one common cold coronavirus spike condition were defined as cross-reactive. Using R version 3.6.1, CDR3 homology was evaluated through Levenshtein distances (stringdist) along with unrooted phylogenetic trees (ape). In-frame beta chains were kept once TCRdb had trimmed the public reads at Q25 with fastp and called clones with MiXCR. Merged by CDR3 protein, the rows form single entries marked with the most common genes and DNA. The V and J calls reflect TCRdb's pipeline rather than the authors' work. For this sample there are 20,000 or so distinct CDR3 sequences; roughly 46% appear just once. The ten largest clones capture roughly 25% of the sample.

The CDR3 covers 14 residues, taking in both the cysteine and the phenylalanine. The kept DNA is CDR3 alone, 42 bases in frame from the first base. Trimming accounts for 8 bases at V and 3 bases at J, while the number of junction bases matched to no gene is 11. CDR1 and CDR2, per the germline V gene (reference sequence), are DFQATT and SNEGSKA. According to the study, the label for this sample's treatment or condition signals: approximately nine-day PBMC culture with coronavirus spike peptide pools or control peptides (ViraFEST assay). The ViraFEST assay was used in the study, in which antigen-specific T cells were expanded with peptide pools and expanded clonotypes were subsequently identified by TCR sequencing. The convalescent patients' positive SARS-CoV-2 PCR tests fell between March and December 2020, which was before the Alpha, Beta and Delta variants emerged in the United States. Each well held 2 million to 2.5 million PBMCs cultured with around 10 ug/ml peptide pools in IMDM containing approximately 5% human AB serum and 7.5 to 10 IU/ml IL-2. On days 3 and 7, half of the culture medium was replaced with fresh IL-2-containing medium. Once the cells had been in culture for ten to eleven days, the EasySep CD4+ T cell isolation kit was used to isolate CD4+ T cells by negative selection. Ficoll-Paque Plus gradient centrifugation was used to isolate PBMCs from whole blood, and the isolated PBMCs were then either used fresh or cryopreserved at -140C. Triplicate wells were generally used for each culture condition.

What the work shows at the level of the full study, not this receptor alone: Relatively few convalescent patients were included in the study, and early timepoints after natural infection were not analyzed. In convalescent patients, a median about 86% of post-vaccine SARS-CoV-2-reactive clones were detected only after vaccination, and vaccine-specific priming was suggested by this finding. Of the vaccine-specific clones found in convalescent patients, nearly all (304 of 307) were mono-reactive for SARS-CoV-2 spike instead of being cross-reactive with common cold coronaviruses. The median count of SARS-CoV-2-reactive clonotypes went up from around 23 after infection to a few dozen after vaccination, although the change was not significant.

This TCR was recovered from a human donor who had recovered from COVID-19. This receptor chain uses TRBV20-1 and TRBJ2-3; TRBD2 fits 7 bases in the junction. The sample consisted of CD4+ T cells from blood, cultured in vitro, taken before SARS-CoV-2 vaccination. The nucleotide sequence is given as TGCAGTCCCAGGGAGGGCACAGTAACAGATACGCAGTATTTT. It translates as CSPREGTVTDTQYF.